This TCR beta chain appears in the sequencing data of a study of blood T cell repertoires in COVID-19 (dated by TCRdb to 2020 to 2021). Some background on the complete study: The collaborator samples originated in the United States, Italy and Spain and spanned the acute and convalescent phases of COVID-19. The prospective study material was composed of cDNA or gDNA derived from T cells, B-cell-depleted T cells, or PBMCs. Deeply sampled blood TCRbeta repertoires from subjects exposed to, actively infected with, or recovered from COVID-19 were included in the dataset. A freely available public database, intended as a resource for researchers studying the immune response to SARS-CoV-2, is where the repertoires were released. The samples were drawn from the first 160 participants of the ongoing ImmuneRACE study and from some 1,300 subjects provided by 6 global collaborators. Nearly every sample came with metadata listing a de-identified subject ID, COVID-19 status, age in years and sex. HLA class I and class II types, where available, came from metadata supplied by the sample provider rather than from assay-based typing. What the research found in general, with its limitations: Clinical and demographic metadata were provided uncurated, with the amount varying by source and participant.

In the case of this clone: The antigen this receptor binds is unknown. No much larger clone exists at a distance of one base, and base qualities are not known.

As encoded in the germline V gene, CDR1 is SGHRS while CDR2 is YFSETQ. The junction shows trimming of 0 bases on V and 3 bases on J, plus 9 bases between the germline ends. The CDR3 runs 14 amino acids, cysteine and phenylalanine included. Only the CDR3 DNA is retained, 42 bases long and in frame from the first base. The collaborating institutions used their own protocols to collect whole blood in K2EDTA tubes. For TCRbeta analysis, collaborators shipped samples as frozen whole blood, isolated PBMCs, or DNA extracted from either of those sample types. The immunoSEQ Assay, a bias-controlled multiplex PCR, was used to amplify TCRbeta CDR3 regions from genomic DNA. The source study handled its data this way. Nucleated cell counts per sample were estimated from amplification of reference gene primers within the assay. Sequence reads were collapsed and filtered to measure the absolute abundance of every unique TCRbeta CDR3 rearrangement. For each sample, productive Simpson clonality was calculated by taking the square root of Simpson's diversity index across productive rearrangements. Imported from immuneACCESS, the table was reduced by TCRdb to in-frame sequences with V and J called. These copies leave out some clones; in studies compared against another copy, an unresolved V gene accounts for under half, and the cause of the remainder is not known. V and J calls and clone size are as listed in that table; D and trimming were resolved from the DNA. This sample holds some 670,000 clones; around 89% were observed only once. 0.2% to 0.3% of the sample lies in the top ten.

Sequenced: peripheral blood. The chain joins TRBV5-1 to TRBJ1-2; the D segment could be TRBD1, given 5 matching bases. The sequence was obtained from a young woman with acute or convalescent COVID-19. The CDR3 amino acid sequence is: CASSLERGYYGYTF. The DNA sequence is given as TGCGCCAGCAGCTTGGAACGGGGGTACTATGGCTACACCTTC.